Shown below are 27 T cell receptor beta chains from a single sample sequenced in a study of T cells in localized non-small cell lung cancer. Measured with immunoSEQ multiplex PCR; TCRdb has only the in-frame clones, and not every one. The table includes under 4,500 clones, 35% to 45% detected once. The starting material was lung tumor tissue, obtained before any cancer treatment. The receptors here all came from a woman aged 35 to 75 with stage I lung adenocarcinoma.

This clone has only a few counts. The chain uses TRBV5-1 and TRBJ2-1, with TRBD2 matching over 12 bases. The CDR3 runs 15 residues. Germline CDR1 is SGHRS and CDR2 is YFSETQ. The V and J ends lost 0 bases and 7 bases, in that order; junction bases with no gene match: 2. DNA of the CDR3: TGCGCCAGCAGCTTGGCCCTAGCGGGAGGGAATGAGCAGTTCTTC. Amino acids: CASSLALAGGNEQFF. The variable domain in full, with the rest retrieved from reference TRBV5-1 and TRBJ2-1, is KAGVTQTPRYLIKTRGQQVTLSCSPISGHRSVSWYQQTPGQGLQFLFEYFSETQRNKGNFPGRFSGRQFSNSRSEMNVSTLELGDSALYLCASSLALAGGNEQFFGPGTRLTVL.

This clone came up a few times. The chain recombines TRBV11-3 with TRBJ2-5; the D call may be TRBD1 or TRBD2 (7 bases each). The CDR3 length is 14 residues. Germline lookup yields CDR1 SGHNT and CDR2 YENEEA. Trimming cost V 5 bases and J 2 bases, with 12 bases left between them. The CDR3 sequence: CASSRGDSQETQYF. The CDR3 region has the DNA TGTGCCAGCAGCCGGGGGGACAGTCAAGAGACCCAGTACTTC.

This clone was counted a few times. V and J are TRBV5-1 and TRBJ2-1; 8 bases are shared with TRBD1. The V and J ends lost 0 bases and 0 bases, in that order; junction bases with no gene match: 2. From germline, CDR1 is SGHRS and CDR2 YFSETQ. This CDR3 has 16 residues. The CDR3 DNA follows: TGCGCCAGCAGCTTGGCAGGGGGCTTCTCCTACAATGAGCAGTTCTTC. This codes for CASSLAGGFSYNEQFF.

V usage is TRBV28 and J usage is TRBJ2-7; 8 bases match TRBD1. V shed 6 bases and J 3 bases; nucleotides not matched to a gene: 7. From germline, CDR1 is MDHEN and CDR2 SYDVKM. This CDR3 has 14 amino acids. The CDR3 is CASRTGTGDYEQYF. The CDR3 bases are TGTGCCAGCAGGACCGGGACAGGCGACTACGAGCAGTACTTC.

The CDR3 DNA sequence: TGTGCCAGCGCCCCGCGGGGGCAGGGAGGAGATACGCAGTATTTT. It encodes CASAPRGQGGDTQYF. This chain joins TRBV18 and TRBJ2-3; tentatively, D is TRBD2 (7 bases). The length of the CDR3 is 15 residues. Trimming removed 8 bases at V and 5 bases at J, with 20 bases between. Germline V gene sequence: CDR1 KGHSH, CDR2 LQKENI.

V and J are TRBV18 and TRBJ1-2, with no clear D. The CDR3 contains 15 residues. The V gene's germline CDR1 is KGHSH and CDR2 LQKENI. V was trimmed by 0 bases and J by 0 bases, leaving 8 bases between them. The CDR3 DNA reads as TGTGCCAGCTCACCACCGGGAGGAGCTAACTATGGCTACACCTTC. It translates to CASSPPGGANYGYTF.

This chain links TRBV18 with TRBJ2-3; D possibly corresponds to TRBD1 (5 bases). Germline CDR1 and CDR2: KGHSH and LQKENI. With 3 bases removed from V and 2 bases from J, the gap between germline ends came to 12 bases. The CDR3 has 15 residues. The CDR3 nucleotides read TGTGCCAGCTCACCCGACAGTGGAGCCACAGATACGCAGTATTTT. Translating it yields CASSPDSGATDTQYF.

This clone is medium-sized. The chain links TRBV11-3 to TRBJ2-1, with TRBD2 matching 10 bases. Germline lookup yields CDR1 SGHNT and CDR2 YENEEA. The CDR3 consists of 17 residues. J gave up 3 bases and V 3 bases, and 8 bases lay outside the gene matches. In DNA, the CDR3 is TGTGCCAGCAGCTTGTCTAGCGGGGGAAATCTCTACAATGAGCAGTTCTTC. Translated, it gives CASSLSSGGNLYNEQFF. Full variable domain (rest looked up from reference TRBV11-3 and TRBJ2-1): EAGVVQSPRYKIIEKKQPVAFWCNPISGHNTLYWYLQNLGQGPELLIRYENEEAVDDSQLPKDRFSAERLKGVDSTLKIQPAELGDSAVYLCASSLSSGGNLYNEQFFGPGTRLTVL.

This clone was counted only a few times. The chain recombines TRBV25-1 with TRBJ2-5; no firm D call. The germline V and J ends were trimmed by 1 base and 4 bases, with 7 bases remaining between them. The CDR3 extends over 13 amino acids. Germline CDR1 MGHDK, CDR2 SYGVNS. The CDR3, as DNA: TGTGCCAGCAGTGAATCCCCCAGAGAGACCCAGTACTTC. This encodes CASSESPRETQYF.

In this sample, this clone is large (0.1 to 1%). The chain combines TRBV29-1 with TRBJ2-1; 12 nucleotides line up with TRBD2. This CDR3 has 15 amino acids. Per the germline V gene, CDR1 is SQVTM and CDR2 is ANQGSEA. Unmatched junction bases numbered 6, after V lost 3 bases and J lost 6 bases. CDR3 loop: CSVDGLAGTFNEQFF. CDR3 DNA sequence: TGCAGCGTTGACGGACTAGCGGGAACCTTCAATGAGCAGTTCTTC.

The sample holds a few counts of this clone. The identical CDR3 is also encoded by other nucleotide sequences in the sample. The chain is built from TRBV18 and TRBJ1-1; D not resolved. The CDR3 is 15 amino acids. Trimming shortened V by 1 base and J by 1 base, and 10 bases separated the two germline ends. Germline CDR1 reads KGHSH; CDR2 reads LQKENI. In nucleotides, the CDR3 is TGTGCCAGCTCACCACTAGGACCTGGGAACACTGAAGCTTTCTTT. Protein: CASSPLGPGNTEAFF.

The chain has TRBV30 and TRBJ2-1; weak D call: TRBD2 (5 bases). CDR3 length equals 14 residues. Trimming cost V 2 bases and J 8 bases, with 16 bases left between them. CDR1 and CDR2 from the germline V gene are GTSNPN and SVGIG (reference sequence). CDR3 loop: CAWSSTGNEDEQFF. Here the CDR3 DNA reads TGTGCCTGGAGTTCGACCGGGAATGAGGATGAGCAGTTCTTC.

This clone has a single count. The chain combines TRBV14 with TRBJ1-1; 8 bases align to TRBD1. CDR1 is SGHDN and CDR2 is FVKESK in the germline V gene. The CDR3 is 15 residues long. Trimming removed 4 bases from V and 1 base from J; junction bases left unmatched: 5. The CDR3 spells CASSRPGGGNTEAFF. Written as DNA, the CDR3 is TGTGCCAGCAGCCGGCCAGGGGGCGGGAACACTGAAGCTTTCTTT.

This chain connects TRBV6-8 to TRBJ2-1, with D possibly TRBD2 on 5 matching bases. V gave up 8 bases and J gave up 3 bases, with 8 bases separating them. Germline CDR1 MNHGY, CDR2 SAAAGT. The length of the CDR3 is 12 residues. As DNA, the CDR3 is TGTGCCAGCGGGGAGAGCTACAATGAGCAGTTCTTC. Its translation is CASGESYNEQFF.

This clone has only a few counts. The CDR3 sequence is CASSPGQGNTGELFF. The CDR3 region has the DNA TGTGCCAGCAGCCCCGGACAGGGGAACACCGGGGAGCTGTTTTTT. The chain recombines TRBV11-3 with TRBJ2-2; TRBD1 aligns across 8 bases. The CDR3 loop spans 15 amino acids. The germline gives CDR1 SGHNT, CDR2 YENEEA. V lost 5 bases to trimming and J lost 1 base; unmatched junction nucleotides: 3.

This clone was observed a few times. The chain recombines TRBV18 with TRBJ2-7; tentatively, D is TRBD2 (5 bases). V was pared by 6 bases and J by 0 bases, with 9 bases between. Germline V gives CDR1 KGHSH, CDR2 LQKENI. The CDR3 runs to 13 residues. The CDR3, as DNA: TGTGCCAGCTCCCATGACTACTCCTACGAGCAGTACTTC. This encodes CASSHDYSYEQYF.

CDR3 amino acids: CASSYFGPGRSSGANVLTF. The CDR3 bases are TGTGCCAGCAGTTACTTTGGTCCGGGTCGGTCCTCTGGGGCCAACGTCCTGACTTTC. The rearrangement links TRBV6-8 to TRBJ2-6; D unclear. The germline gives CDR1 MNHGY, CDR2 SAAAGT. The CDR3 contains 19 residues. Trimming took 1 base from V and 0 from J, leaving 16 bases between them.

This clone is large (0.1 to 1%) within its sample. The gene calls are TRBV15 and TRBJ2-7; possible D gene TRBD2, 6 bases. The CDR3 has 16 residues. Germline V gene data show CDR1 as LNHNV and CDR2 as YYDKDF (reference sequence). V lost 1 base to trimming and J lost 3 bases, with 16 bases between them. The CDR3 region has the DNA TGTGCCACCAGCAGAGTAACGGGAGCAAGGGACTACGAGCAGTACTTC. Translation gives CATSRVTGARDYEQYF. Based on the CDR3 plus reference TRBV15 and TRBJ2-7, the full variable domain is DAMVIQNPRYQVTQFGKPVTLSCSQTLNHNVMYWYQQKSSQAPKLLFHYYDKDFNNEADTPDNFQSRRPNTSFCFLDIRSPGLGDTAMYLCATSRVTGARDYEQYFGPGTRLTVT.

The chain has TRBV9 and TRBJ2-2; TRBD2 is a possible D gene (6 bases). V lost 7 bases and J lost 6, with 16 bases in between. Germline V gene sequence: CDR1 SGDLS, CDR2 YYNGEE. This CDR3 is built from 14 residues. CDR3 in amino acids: CASGETRDAGELFF. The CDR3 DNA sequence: TGTGCCAGCGGGGAGACTAGAGACGCCGGGGAGCTGTTTTTT.

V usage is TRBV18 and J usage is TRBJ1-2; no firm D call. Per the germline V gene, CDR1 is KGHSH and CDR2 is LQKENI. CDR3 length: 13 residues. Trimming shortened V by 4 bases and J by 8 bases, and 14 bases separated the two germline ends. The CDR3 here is CASSLTEGGGYTF. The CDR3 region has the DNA TGTGCCAGCTCACTGACGGAGGGTGGAGGCTACACCTTC.

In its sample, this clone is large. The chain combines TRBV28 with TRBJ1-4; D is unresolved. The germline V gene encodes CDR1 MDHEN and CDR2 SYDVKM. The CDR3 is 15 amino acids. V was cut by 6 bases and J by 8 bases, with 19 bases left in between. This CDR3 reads CASRRQTPIGEKLFF. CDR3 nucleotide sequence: TGTGCCAGCAGAAGGCAGACTCCCATCGGAGAAAAACTGTTTTTT. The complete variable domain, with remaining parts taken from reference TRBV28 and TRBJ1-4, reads DVKVTQSSRYLVKRTGEKVFLECVQDMDHENMFWYRQDPGLGLRLIYFSYDVKMKEKGDIPEGYSVSREKKERFSLILESASTNQTSMYLCASRRQTPIGEKLFFGSGTQLSVL.

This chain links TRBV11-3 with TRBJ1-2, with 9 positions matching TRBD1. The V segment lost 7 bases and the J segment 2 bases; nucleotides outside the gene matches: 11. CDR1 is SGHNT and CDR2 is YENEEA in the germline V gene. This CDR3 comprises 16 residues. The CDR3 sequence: CASNEDGTGYNYGYTF. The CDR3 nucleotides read TGTGCCAGCAACGAGGACGGGACAGGGTACAACTATGGCTACACCTTC.

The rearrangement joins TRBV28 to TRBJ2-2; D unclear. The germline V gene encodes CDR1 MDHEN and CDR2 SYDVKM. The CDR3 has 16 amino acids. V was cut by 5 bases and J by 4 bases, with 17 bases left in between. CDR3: CASSRPGLWATGELFF. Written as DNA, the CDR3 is TGTGCCAGCAGTAGGCCCGGTCTCTGGGCCACCGGGGAGCTGTTTTTT.

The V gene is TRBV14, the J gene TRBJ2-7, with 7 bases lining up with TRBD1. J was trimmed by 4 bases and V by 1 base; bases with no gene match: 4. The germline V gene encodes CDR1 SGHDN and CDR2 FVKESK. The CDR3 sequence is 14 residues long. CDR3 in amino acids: CASSQGYRGYEQYF. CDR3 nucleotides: TGTGCCAGCAGCCAAGGATACAGGGGATACGAGCAGTACTTC.

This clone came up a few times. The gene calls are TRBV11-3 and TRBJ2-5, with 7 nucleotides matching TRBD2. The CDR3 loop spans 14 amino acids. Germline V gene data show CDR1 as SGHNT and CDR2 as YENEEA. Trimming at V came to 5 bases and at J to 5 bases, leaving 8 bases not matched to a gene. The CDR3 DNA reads TGTGCCAGCAGCCTGACTAGCCGCCGGGAGACCCAGTACTTC. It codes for CASSLTSRRETQYF.

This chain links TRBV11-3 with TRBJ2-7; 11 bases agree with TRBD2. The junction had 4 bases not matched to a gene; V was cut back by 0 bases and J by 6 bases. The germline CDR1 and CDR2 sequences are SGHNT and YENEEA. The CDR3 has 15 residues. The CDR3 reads CASSLELLAGGEQYF. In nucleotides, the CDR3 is TGTGCCAGCAGCTTAGAACTCCTAGCGGGAGGCGAGCAGTACTTC.

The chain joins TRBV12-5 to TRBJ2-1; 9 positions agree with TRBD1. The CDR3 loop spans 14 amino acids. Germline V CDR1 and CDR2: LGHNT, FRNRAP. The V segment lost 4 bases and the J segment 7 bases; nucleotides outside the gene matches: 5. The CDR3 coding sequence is TGTGCTAGTGGTTCCGGGACAGGGCCGAATGAGCAGTTCTTC. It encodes CASGSGTGPNEQFF.